Listed here is a single TCR beta chain. Which antigen it targets is not known. No quality values exist for individual bases; no much larger clone is one base distant. From V the trimming removes 4 bases and from J it removes 0 bases, while the gene matches leave 6 bases of the junction unaccounted for. The CDR1 and CDR2 encoded by the germline V gene are MNHNS and SASEGT. Counted from cysteine to phenylalanine, this CDR3 has 16 amino acids. The read is trimmed to its CDR3 DNA, 48 bases read in frame from base 1. The data derive from a study of identical twins listed by TCRdb under 2016. Study-level background: The study deep-sequenced TCR alpha and beta repertoires from monozygotic twins, unrelated adults of various ages and cord blood to test whether fetal clonotypes persist. Replicate twin experiments were performed at different times using different library preparation protocols to rule out contamination. Study-level results and caveats: Because the same donors could not be followed over many years, the conclusions depended on cross-sectional statistical analysis. Abundant cord blood beta clonotypes carried fewer insertions; young adult naive repertoires showed a weaker similar trend, while memory repertoires showed none. In monozygotic twins, recombination models systematically underestimated out-of-frame TCR alpha sharing, but the models matched the sharing seen between unrelated individuals. In beta out-of-frame sequences, excess twin sharing was weaker, because having fewer shared sequences lowered the signal-to-noise ratio. Compared with coincidental sharing between unrelated individuals, out-of-frame TCR alpha sequences shared between twins showed an excess of sequences with low generation probability. Zero-insertion analyses could be partly confounded by invariant T cells such as MAIT and iNKT, although diverse VJ usage argued against such confounding for most clonotypes.

Libraries were built with 5' RACE. Sequencing was performed on an Illumina HiSeq 2000. A universal primer binding site was introduced by template switching, and a unique molecular identifier was present in the final cDNA, enabling accurate counting of TCR cDNA molecules. Specific primers in the conserved constant-segment region were used to synthesize first-strand cDNA for the TCR alpha and beta chains. To control for contamination, each cDNA library was double barcoded with a SMART-Mk sample barcode plus Illumina barcodes. TruSeq adapter sequences along with Illumina sample barcodes were introduced in two successive PCR steps. Sequencing of the TCR alpha and beta cDNA libraries was done on the Illumina HiSeq platform using custom primers. The original methods were these. MiGEC was used to process raw reads and extract unique molecular identifiers, and MiXCR was used to find CDR3 positions. For each individual, recombination models were inferred using an EM algorithm with the repgenHMM and IGoR tools. The analysis of shared clonotypes was done with the tcR package in R, with sharing normalized by the product of cloneset sizes. Out-of-frame nonproductive sequences were analyzed to study raw recombination free of thymic and clonal selection effects. TCRdb reprocessing: public reads trimmed at Q25 with fastp, clones called with MiXCR, in-frame beta chains kept. When rows share a CDR3 protein, they turn into one entry using the most common DNA and genes. TCRdb's processing, not the authors', yielded these V and J calls. Here the sample has a few hundred thousand distinct CDR3 sequences; over 8.5% occur a single time. Roughly 3% of the sample lies in the top ten.

Every donor was a healthy Caucasian. Three pairs of female monozygotic twins, all aged 18 to 29 years, were included in the twin cohort. The RNA used for TCR libraries was isolated from peripheral blood mononuclear cells. The sample was also reused in another study, on yellow fever vaccine responses in identical twins. Reported in the second study: The authors reported that the T cell response to vaccination in identical twins appeared partly convergent and partly personalized. The study precisely tracked vaccine-responding T cell clones in identical twins.

The TCR was taken from a woman aged 18-29 years in good health. The chain was built from TRBV6-1 and TRBJ2-3; 8 bases in the junction line up with TRBD1. What was sequenced was PBMCs. CDR3 region: CASSAGQAASTDTQYF. The nucleotides are TGTGCCAGCAGTGCGGGACAGGCGGCTAGCACAGATACGCAGTATTTT.